The 11 T cell receptor beta chains below come from one sample, sequenced in a study of cytomegalovirus exposure and HLA in healthy donors. This PCR relied on a set of 60 Vbeta primers and 13 Jbeta primers. Data came from immunoSEQ multiplex PCR; TCRdb stores just in-frame clones and leaves some out. Its clone listing holds 100,000 to 150,000 clones. The sequenced sample was PBMCs. The receptors here all came from a man aged 25-45 years in good health and CMV-seronegative.

J is TRBJ1-2 and V is TRBV29-1; D gene ambiguous. The CDR3 loop spans 12 amino acids. Germline CDR1 reads SQVTM; CDR2 reads ANQGSEA. V lost 0 bases to trimming and J lost 8 bases, with 10 bases between them. CDR3 region: CSVEEPNSGYTF. DNA for the CDR3: TGCAGCGTTGAAGAGCCTAACTCCGGCTACACCTTC.

V and J are TRBV10-3 and TRBJ2-1; perhaps TRBD2 as D (6 bases). CDR1 is ENHRY and CDR2 is SYGVKD in the germline V gene. The V and J ends lost 2 bases and 9 bases respectively, with 11 bases between them. The CDR3 covers 13 residues. The DNA of the CDR3 is TGTGCCATCAGTGAGGGGACTCTGGGTGAGCAGTTCTTC. Protein product: CAISEGTLGEQFF.

The V call is TRBV5-6, the J call TRBJ2-3; TRBD1 aligns across 9 bases. V shed 2 bases, J shed 3 bases, and the junction held 4 bases outside the gene matches. The CDR3 has 15 amino acids. Looked up from germline, CDR1 is SGHDT and CDR2 is YYEEEE. The CDR3 DNA follows: TGTGCCAGCAGCTTAACAGGGGGCAGTACAGATACGCAGTATTTT. This translates into CASSLTGGSTDTQYF.

V and J are TRBV2 and TRBJ2-7; TRBD1 matches 9 bases. This CDR3 is built from 14 residues. CDR1 and CDR2 (germline): SNHLY, FYNNEI. The ends lost 6 bases at V and 4 bases at J; junction bases unmatched: 7. The CDR3 coding sequence is TGTGCCAGCAGAAGGGACAGGGAACTTTACGAGCAGTACTTC. It translates to CASRRDRELYEQYF.

The V call is TRBV5-6, the J call TRBJ1-2, with a possible D match to TRBD1 (5 bases). V gave up 2 bases and J gave up 6 bases, with 17 bases separating them. CDR3 length: 15 amino acids. CDR1 is SGHDT, CDR2 YYEEEE, per germline. CDR3 DNA sequence: TGTGCCAGCAGCTTTCGAATTTATTGGGGGGATGGCTACACCTTC. As protein: CASSFRIYWGDGYTF. Full variable domain (outside the CDR3, taken from reference TRBV5-6 and TRBJ1-2): DAGVTQSPTHLIKTRGQQVTLRCSPKSGHDTVSWYQQALGQGPQFIFQYYEEEERQRGNFPDRFSGHQFPNYSSELNVNALLLGDSALYLCASSFRIYWGDGYTFGSGTRLTVV.

The rearrangement joins TRBV4-2 to TRBJ1-5; 11 bases are shared with TRBD1. V lost 1 base, J lost 6 bases, and 8 bases stayed unmatched. Germline values: CDR1 LGHNA, CDR2 YNFKEQ. The CDR3 is 17 residues long. CDR3 nucleotides: TGTGCCAGCAGCCAAGGGACAGGGGGCGTAACGGTTCAGCCCCAGCATTTT. As protein: CASSQGTGGVTVQPQHF.

This rearrangement joins TRBV28 to TRBJ1-4; the D is unclear. The CDR3 length is 14 residues. With 4 bases removed from V and 8 bases from J, the gap between germline ends came to 14 bases. Looked up from germline, CDR1 is MDHEN and CDR2 is SYDVKM. CDR3 region: CASSSPRDREKLFF. DNA of the CDR3: TGTGCCAGCAGTTCCCCACGGGATAGAGAAAAACTGTTTTTT.

This chain links TRBV30 with TRBJ2-1, with 7 bases lining up with TRBD1. Germline V lookup: CDR1 GTSNPN, CDR2 SVGIG (reference sequence). J was trimmed by 3 bases and V by 5 bases; bases with no gene match: 7. The CDR3 runs 14 residues. The CDR3 loop reads CAWATTGRYNEQFF. The DNA of the CDR3 is TGTGCCTGGGCGACGACAGGGCGCTACAATGAGCAGTTCTTC.

The CDR3 is CASSALSSSEQYF. The CDR3 coding sequence is TGTGCCAGCAGCGCCTTATCTAGTTCCGAGCAGTACTTC. This chain connects TRBV9 to TRBJ2-7, with D unclear. This CDR3 comprises 13 residues. The germline V gene has CDR1 SGDLS and CDR2 YYNGEE. The V and J ends lost 3 bases and 6 bases respectively, with 13 bases between them.

The CDR3 is CASSGIGTEAFF. The CDR3 nucleotides read TGTGCCAGCAGCGGAATTGGGACAGAAGCTTTCTTT. V and J are TRBV13 and TRBJ1-1, with D tentatively TRBD1 (6 bases). CDR1 and CDR2 (germline): PRHDT, FYEKMQ (reference sequence). The CDR3 is made up of 12 amino acids. V lost 5 bases, J lost 8 bases, and 12 bases lay in between. The complete variable domain, with remaining parts taken from reference TRBV13 and TRBJ1-1, reads AAGVIQSPRHLIKEKRETATLKCYPIPRHDTVYWYQQGPGQDPQFLISFYEKMQSDKGSIPDRFSAQQFSDYHSELNMSSLELGDSALYFCASSGIGTEAFFGQGTRLTVV.

The rearrangement uses TRBV11-1 and TRBJ1-3; 8 bases line up with TRBD1. J was trimmed by 8 bases and V by 5 bases; bases with no gene match: 11. The CDR3 runs 15 residues. The germline CDR1 and CDR2 sequences are SGHAT and FQDESV (reference sequence). The CDR3 nucleotides are TGTGCCAGCAGCACCAGGGACAGGACGAAGGACACCATATATTTT. Translation gives CASSTRDRTKDTIYF.